This T cell receptor beta chain was retrieved from a study of T cell repertoires in cytomegalovirus infection. The overall study: In public TCR beta signatures, there were indications of both CMV infection and matching HLA type. Study-level results: Of the TCR beta families, the public ones yielded a cumulative frequency that identified carriers of CMV plus the relevant HLA. It was HLA-C-restricted CMV-specific TCR beta clonotypes that dominated the response ex vivo.

CDR1 and CDR2 from the germline V gene are SGHRS and YFSETQ. The length of the CDR3 is 12 residues. Deletions cut 7 bases from V and 4 bases from J, with 11 bases between. About this clonotype: Its antigen is not identified.

TCRdb passed the reads through MiXCR, listing each CDR3 protein once. The sample lists over 100,000 distinct CDR3 sequences; 10% were seen once. The rearrangement joins TRBV5-1 to TRBJ1-1; weak D call: TRBD1 (6 bases). This TCR derives from a human donor in good health (CMV status not recorded). Some clones in this sample may be carry-over from other donors' samples. The specimen was PBMCs, sequenced either directly or after in vitro stimulation (not recorded which). The CDR3 sequence is CASGQSITEAFF. The DNA for the CDR3 is TGCGCCAGCGGACAGTCAATCACTGAAGCTTTCTTT.